One T cell receptor beta chain is described in this entry. The CDR3 has 13 amino acids. Looked up from germline, CDR1 is MNHEY and CDR2 is SVGAGI. With 8 bases removed from V and 3 bases from J, the gap between germline ends came to 14 bases. The record originates from a study of blood T cell repertoires in COVID-19. Under the authors' procedure: Estimated nucleated cell counts came from reference gene primer amplification. TCRdb keeps only in-frame clones here, not all; method: immunoSEQ multiplex PCR. That table supplies the V and J calls and clone size; D and trimming were determined from the DNA. The repertoire holds under 200,000 clones, with approximately 77% as singletons.

The chain recombines TRBV6-5 with TRBJ2-7, with D perhaps TRBD2 (6 bases). Specimen: PBMCs or T cells enriched from blood (not recorded which). The TCR was taken from a man aged 60 to 75 who had recovered from COVID-19. The CDR3 loop reads CASRLAYNYEQYF. In nucleotides, the CDR3 is TGTGCCAGCCGTCTAGCGTACAACTACGAGCAGTACTTC.